This is a list of T cell receptor beta chains from one sample in a study of beta chain features in type 1 diabetes. TCRdb's table, derived via immunoSEQ multiplex PCR, lists solely in-frame clones and lacks some. The table lists some 99,000 clones, under 40% of them singletons. The material sequenced was stem cell memory CD4+ T cells from blood. These receptors were taken from a young woman in good health. Each CDR3 is given with its conserved first and last residue. The D gene is left open where the match is weak. The size field is filled for only some rows; it gives once, few, many or a size class.

J: TRBJ2-7; D: TRBD2; V: TRBV11-1; length: 15; size: -; DNA: TGTGCCAGCAGCTTAACAGCGGGAGGGCCCTACGAGCAGTACTTC; CDR3: CASSLTAGGPYEQYF
J: TRBJ1-5; D: TRBD1; V: TRBV28; length: 18; size: -; DNA: TGTGCCAGCAGTTTATTCGTGCTGACAGGGGGAAACAATCAGCCCCAGCATTTT; CDR3: CASSLFVLTGGNNQPQHF
J: TRBJ1-5; D: TRBD1; V: TRBV6-1; length: 16; size: few; DNA: TGTGCCAGCAGTGTAGAGACAGGGGCCATCAATCAGCCCCAGCATTTT; CDR3: CASSVETGAINQPQHF
J: TRBJ2-1; D: TRBD2; V: TRBV6-7; length: 16; size: few; DNA: TGTGCCAGCAGTTACTCAGTCCCTGGACTAGTCGATGAGCAGTTCTTC; CDR3: CASSYSVPGLVDEQFF
J: TRBJ2-2; D: -; V: TRBV7-9; length: 12; size: few; DNA: TGTGCCAGCACCCCAGGGGCCGGGGAGCTGTTTTTT; CDR3: CASTPGAGELFF
J: TRBJ1-5; D: -; V: TRBV7-8; length: 13; size: -; DNA: TGTGCCAGCAGCTTTAGAGGGTATCAGCCCCAGCATTTT; CDR3: CASSFRGYQPQHF
J: TRBJ2-1; D: -; V: TRBV14; length: 12; size: -; DNA: TGTGCCAGCAGCCGGCTACTACGTGAGCAGTTCTTC; CDR3: CASSRLLREQFF
J: TRBJ2-7; D: -; V: TRBV7-9; length: 15; size: few; DNA: TGTGCCAGCAGCTTAACCTTGGACAACTCCTACGAGCAGTACTTC; CDR3: CASSLTLDNSYEQYF
J: TRBJ2-7; D: TRBD1; V: TRBV29-1; length: 14; size: -; DNA: TGCAGCGTGGGGGGACAGGGGGCGCTCAACGAGCAGTACTTC; CDR3: CSVGGQGALNEQYF
J: TRBJ1-1; D: -; V: TRBV28; length: 15; size: -; DNA: TGTGCCAGCAGTTTAGGCACCGGGGTGGCTACTGAAGCTTTCTTT; CDR3: CASSLGTGVATEAFF
J: TRBJ2-2; D: TRBD2; V: TRBV6-5; length: 15; size: -; DNA: TGTGCCAGCAGCAACCACGGACTAGTTGACGGGGAGCTGTTTTTT; CDR3: CASSNHGLVDGELFF
J: TRBJ2-2; D: TRBD1; V: TRBV5-4; length: 17; size: -; DNA: TGTGCCAGCAGCTTTGGACAGGAAAGGTTAAACACCGGGGAGCTGTTTTTT; CDR3: CASSFGQERLNTGELFF
J: TRBJ2-7; D: TRBD2; V: TRBV28; length: 18; size: -; DNA: TGTGCCAGCAGTCTTGGACTAGCGGGAGGCCCCCGAGTATACGAGCAGTACTTC; CDR3: CASSLGLAGGPRVYEQYF
J: TRBJ1-1; D: TRBD1; V: TRBV5-1; length: 13; size: -; DNA: TGCGCCACCACGACGGTGCCAGGGGGGGAAGCTTTCTTT; CDR3: CATTTVPGGEAFF
J: TRBJ1-1; D: -; V: TRBV30; length: 13; size: -; DNA: TGTGCCTGGTCCGGACAGCTGAACACTGAAGCTTTCTTT; CDR3: CAWSGQLNTEAFF
J: TRBJ2-7; D: TRBD2; V: TRBV30; length: 19; size: once; DNA: TGTGCCTGGAGTGTATTAGGGCTAGCGGGCCTCCTTAGCTCCTACGAGCAGTACTTC; CDR3: CAWSVLGLAGLLSSYEQYF
J: TRBJ1-5; D: TRBD1; V: TRBV7-6; length: 15; size: -; DNA: TGTGCCAGCAGCTTAGCACAGGGGATTAGGCAGCCCCAGCATTTT; CDR3: CASSLAQGIRQPQHF
J: TRBJ2-7; D: TRBD1; V: TRBV23-1; length: 16; size: -; DNA: TGCGCCAGCAGTCAGAGAACCGGGACAGGGACCTACGAGCAGTACTTC; CDR3: CASSQRTGTGTYEQYF
J: TRBJ1-3; D: TRBD1; V: TRBV5-1; length: 14; size: once; DNA: TGCGCCAGCAGCGTGACAGGGGCCGGAAACACCATATATTTT; CDR3: CASSVTGAGNTIYF
J: TRBJ2-1; D: TRBD2; V: TRBV7-3; length: 16; size: -; DNA: TGTGCCAGCAGCTTAAGTCGGACTAGCGGGAGGGATGAGCAGTTCTTC; CDR3: CASSLSRTSGRDEQFF
J: TRBJ1-2; D: -; V: TRBV29-1; length: 11; size: -; DNA: TGCAGCGTTGTTCCAGAGGAGGGCTACACCTTC; CDR3: CSVVPEEGYTF
J: TRBJ2-1; D: TRBD1; V: TRBV29-1; length: 12; size: -; DNA: TGCAGCGCCCGGGACAGGGGAAATGAGCAGTTCTTC; CDR3: CSARDRGNEQFF
J: TRBJ2-1; D: TRBD1; V: TRBV7-9; length: 15; size: -; DNA: TGTGCCAGCAGCTTATTAGGGACAGGGATCAATGAGCAGTTCTTC; CDR3: CASSLLGTGINEQFF
J: TRBJ1-1; D: TRBD1; V: TRBV7-9; length: 16; size: -; DNA: TGTGCCAGCAGCTACGGACAGGGGGCTGGGGCAGCTGAAGCTTTCTTT; CDR3: CASSYGQGAGAAEAFF
J: TRBJ2-3; D: TRBD1; V: TRBV7-9; length: 15; size: -; DNA: TGTGCCAGCACCTCGGGCAGGGGGTGGGCAGATACGCAGTATTTT; CDR3: CASTSGRGWADTQYF
J: TRBJ2-6; D: -; V: TRBV5-1; length: 15; size: -; DNA: TGCGCCAGCAGCCTCCCGGTGCCTGGGGCCAACGTCCTGACTTTC; CDR3: CASSLPVPGANVLTF
J: TRBJ2-6; D: -; V: TRBV7-3; length: 15; size: -; DNA: TGTGCCAGCAGGCCCCCGGGACATCAGGCCAACGTCCTGACTTTC; CDR3: CASRPPGHQANVLTF
J: TRBJ2-1; D: TRBD1; V: TRBV7-9; length: 14; size: few; DNA: TGTGCCAGCAGCTTACTTGTCAGGGGGAGAGAACAGTTCTTC; CDR3: CASSLLVRGREQFF
J: TRBJ1-5; D: TRBD1; V: TRBV6-5; length: 14; size: few; DNA: TGTGCCAGCAGCCCGGACAGGGGAACGACGGCCCAGCATTTT; CDR3: CASSPDRGTTAQHF
J: TRBJ2-6; D: -; V: TRBV5-1; length: 16; size: -; DNA: TGCGCCAGCAGCTGGGCCCACAGTTCTGGGGCCAACGTCCTGACTTTC; CDR3: CASSWAHSSGANVLTF
J: TRBJ2-7; D: TRBD2; V: TRBV27; length: 14; size: few; DNA: TGTGCCAGCAGGAGCCTGGGACTAGACCACGAGCAGTACTTC; CDR3: CASRSLGLDHEQYF
J: TRBJ1-1; D: -; V: TRBV5-1; length: 13; size: once; DNA: TGCGCCAGCAGCCAGGGTAGGAGCACTGAAGCTTTCTTT; CDR3: CASSQGRSTEAFF
J: TRBJ1-2; D: -; V: TRBV7-9; length: 14; size: -; DNA: TGTGCCAGCAGCGGACACAGGGCTAACTATGGCTACACCTTC; CDR3: CASSGHRANYGYTF
J: TRBJ2-1; D: TRBD2; V: TRBV14; length: 16; size: -; DNA: TGTGCCAGCAGCCAACTTAGCGGGAGGAGGTACAATGAGCAGTTCTTC; CDR3: CASSQLSGRRYNEQFF
J: TRBJ2-4; D: -; V: TRBV28; length: 15; size: -; DNA: TGTGCCAGCAGTCCCCTCCTACTAGCCAAAAACATTCAGTACTTC; CDR3: CASSPLLLAKNIQYF
J: TRBJ2-2; D: -; V: TRBV6-8; length: 16; size: -; DNA: TGTGCCAGCAGTTACAGTCCAGTGCCGAACACCGGGGAGCTGTTTTTT; CDR3: CASSYSPVPNTGELFF
J: TRBJ2-1; D: -; V: TRBV5-6; length: 14; size: few; DNA: TGTGCCAGCAGCTTCCCGACTAGGTCGGGTGAGCAGTTCTTC; CDR3: CASSFPTRSGEQFF
J: TRBJ2-1; D: TRBD2; V: TRBV11-1; length: 15; size: -; DNA: TGTGCCAGCAGCTTGACTAGCGGAACCTACAATGAGCAGTTCTTC; CDR3: CASSLTSGTYNEQFF
J: TRBJ2-1; D: TRBD1; V: TRBV30; length: 16; size: few; DNA: TGTGCCTGGAGTGTATCGGGACAGGTCTATTACAATGAGCAGTTCTTC; CDR3: CAWSVSGQVYYNEQFF
J: TRBJ2-7; D: TRBD2; V: TRBV18; length: 15; size: few; DNA: TGTGCCAGCTCACTTTCACTAGCGGGAGTCTACGAGCAGTACTTC; CDR3: CASSLSLAGVYEQYF
J: TRBJ2-1; D: TRBD2; V: TRBV11-2; length: 15; size: -; DNA: TGTGCCAGCAGCCCGGGACTAGCGGGAGGAAATGAGCAGTTCTTC; CDR3: CASSPGLAGGNEQFF
J: TRBJ1-2; D: TRBD1; V: TRBV7-9; length: 14; size: -; DNA: TGTGCCAGCATGCGACAGGGGGGACCACTAGGCTACACCTTC; CDR3: CASMRQGGPLGYTF
J: TRBJ1-1; D: TRBD1; V: TRBV30; length: 14; size: -; DNA: TGTGCCTGGACAAACAGGGGGGTGAACACTGAAGCTTTCTTT; CDR3: CAWTNRGVNTEAFF
J: TRBJ2-1; D: -; V: TRBV28; length: 12; size: -; DNA: TGTGCCAGCAGTTTAAGGGGGAATGAGCAGTTCTTC; CDR3: CASSLRGNEQFF
J: TRBJ1-1; D: TRBD1; V: TRBV29-1; length: 14; size: -; DNA: TGCAGCGGATTCGGGACAGCATTGAACACTGAAGCTTTCTTT; CDR3: CSGFGTALNTEAFF
J: TRBJ1-1; D: -; V: TRBV5-1; length: 15; size: few; DNA: TGCGCCAGCAGACTTTTGGAGTTTCCGAACACTGAAGCTTTCTTT; CDR3: CASRLLEFPNTEAFF
J: TRBJ2-7; D: TRBD2; V: TRBV19; length: 18; size: -; DNA: TGTGCCAGTAGTATATACAGGACTAGCGGGAGTTCGTCCTACGAGCAGTACTTC; CDR3: CASSIYRTSGSSSYEQYF
J: TRBJ1-4; D: TRBD1; V: TRBV30; length: 13; size: -; DNA: TGTGCCTGGAGTGGACAGGGGAGCGAAAAACTGTTTTTT; CDR3: CAWSGQGSEKLFF
J: TRBJ1-1; D: TRBD1; V: TRBV27; length: 15; size: -; DNA: TGTGCCAGCCGAATAGGGACAGCAGTTAACACTGAAGCTTTCTTT; CDR3: CASRIGTAVNTEAFF
J: TRBJ2-7; D: -; V: TRBV29-1; length: 13; size: few; DNA: TGCAGCGGTGGGGGCCTGGACGAAAACGAGCAGTACTTC; CDR3: CSGGGLDENEQYF
J: TRBJ2-7; D: -; V: TRBV28; length: 12; size: -; DNA: TGTGCCAGCAGTTTTGGGCAGGGGAAGCAGTACTTC; CDR3: CASSFGQGKQYF
J: TRBJ2-1; D: TRBD2; V: TRBV7-2; length: 15; size: few; DNA: TGTGCCAGCAGCGGGGGACTAGCGGGCTACAATGAGCAGTTCTTC; CDR3: CASSGGLAGYNEQFF